This section outlines one T cell receptor beta chain sequence together with its context. Its antigen is currently unknown. This CDR3 is 13 amino acids long. V was pared by 4 bases and J by 11 bases, with 17 bases between. In germline, CDR1 is SGHVT, CDR2 SQSDAQ. Specified treatment: randomized to nivolumab then ipilimumab (arm A) or the reverse (arm B). This specimen belongs to a study of sequential checkpoint blockade in melanoma. Looking at the study overall: Both treatment sequences were followed by maintenance nivolumab. After nivolumab or ipilimumab alone, around 24 patients had week-13 rebiopsies. TCRbeta immunosequencing was performed on DNA from 85 to 100 pretreatment melanoma tumor samples.

Broader study findings: Mutational load did not correlate with tumor T-cell fraction or clonality.

Sequenced by immunoSEQ multiplex PCR; TCRdb stores in-frame clones only, minus some. The sample holds 4,500 to 6,500 clones, roughly a fifth seen once. The TCR comes from a human donor with melanoma. The chain uses TRBV7-4 and TRBJ1-2; D possibly corresponds to TRBD1 (6 bases). The material was tumor tissue (inferred from file names), obtained from a patient given nivolumab and ipilimumab in sequence. CDR3 bases: TGTGCCAGCAGCTCCTTGGACAGCCTGGGGTACACCTTC. Translation gives CASSSLDSLGYTF. The variable domain in full, with the rest retrieved from reference TRBV7-4 and TRBJ1-2, is GAGVSQSPRYKVAKRGRDVALRCDSISGHVTLYWYRQTLGQGSEVLTYSQSDAQRDKSGRPSGRFSAERPERSVSTLKIQRTEQGDSAVYLCASSSLDSLGYTFGSGTRLTVV.